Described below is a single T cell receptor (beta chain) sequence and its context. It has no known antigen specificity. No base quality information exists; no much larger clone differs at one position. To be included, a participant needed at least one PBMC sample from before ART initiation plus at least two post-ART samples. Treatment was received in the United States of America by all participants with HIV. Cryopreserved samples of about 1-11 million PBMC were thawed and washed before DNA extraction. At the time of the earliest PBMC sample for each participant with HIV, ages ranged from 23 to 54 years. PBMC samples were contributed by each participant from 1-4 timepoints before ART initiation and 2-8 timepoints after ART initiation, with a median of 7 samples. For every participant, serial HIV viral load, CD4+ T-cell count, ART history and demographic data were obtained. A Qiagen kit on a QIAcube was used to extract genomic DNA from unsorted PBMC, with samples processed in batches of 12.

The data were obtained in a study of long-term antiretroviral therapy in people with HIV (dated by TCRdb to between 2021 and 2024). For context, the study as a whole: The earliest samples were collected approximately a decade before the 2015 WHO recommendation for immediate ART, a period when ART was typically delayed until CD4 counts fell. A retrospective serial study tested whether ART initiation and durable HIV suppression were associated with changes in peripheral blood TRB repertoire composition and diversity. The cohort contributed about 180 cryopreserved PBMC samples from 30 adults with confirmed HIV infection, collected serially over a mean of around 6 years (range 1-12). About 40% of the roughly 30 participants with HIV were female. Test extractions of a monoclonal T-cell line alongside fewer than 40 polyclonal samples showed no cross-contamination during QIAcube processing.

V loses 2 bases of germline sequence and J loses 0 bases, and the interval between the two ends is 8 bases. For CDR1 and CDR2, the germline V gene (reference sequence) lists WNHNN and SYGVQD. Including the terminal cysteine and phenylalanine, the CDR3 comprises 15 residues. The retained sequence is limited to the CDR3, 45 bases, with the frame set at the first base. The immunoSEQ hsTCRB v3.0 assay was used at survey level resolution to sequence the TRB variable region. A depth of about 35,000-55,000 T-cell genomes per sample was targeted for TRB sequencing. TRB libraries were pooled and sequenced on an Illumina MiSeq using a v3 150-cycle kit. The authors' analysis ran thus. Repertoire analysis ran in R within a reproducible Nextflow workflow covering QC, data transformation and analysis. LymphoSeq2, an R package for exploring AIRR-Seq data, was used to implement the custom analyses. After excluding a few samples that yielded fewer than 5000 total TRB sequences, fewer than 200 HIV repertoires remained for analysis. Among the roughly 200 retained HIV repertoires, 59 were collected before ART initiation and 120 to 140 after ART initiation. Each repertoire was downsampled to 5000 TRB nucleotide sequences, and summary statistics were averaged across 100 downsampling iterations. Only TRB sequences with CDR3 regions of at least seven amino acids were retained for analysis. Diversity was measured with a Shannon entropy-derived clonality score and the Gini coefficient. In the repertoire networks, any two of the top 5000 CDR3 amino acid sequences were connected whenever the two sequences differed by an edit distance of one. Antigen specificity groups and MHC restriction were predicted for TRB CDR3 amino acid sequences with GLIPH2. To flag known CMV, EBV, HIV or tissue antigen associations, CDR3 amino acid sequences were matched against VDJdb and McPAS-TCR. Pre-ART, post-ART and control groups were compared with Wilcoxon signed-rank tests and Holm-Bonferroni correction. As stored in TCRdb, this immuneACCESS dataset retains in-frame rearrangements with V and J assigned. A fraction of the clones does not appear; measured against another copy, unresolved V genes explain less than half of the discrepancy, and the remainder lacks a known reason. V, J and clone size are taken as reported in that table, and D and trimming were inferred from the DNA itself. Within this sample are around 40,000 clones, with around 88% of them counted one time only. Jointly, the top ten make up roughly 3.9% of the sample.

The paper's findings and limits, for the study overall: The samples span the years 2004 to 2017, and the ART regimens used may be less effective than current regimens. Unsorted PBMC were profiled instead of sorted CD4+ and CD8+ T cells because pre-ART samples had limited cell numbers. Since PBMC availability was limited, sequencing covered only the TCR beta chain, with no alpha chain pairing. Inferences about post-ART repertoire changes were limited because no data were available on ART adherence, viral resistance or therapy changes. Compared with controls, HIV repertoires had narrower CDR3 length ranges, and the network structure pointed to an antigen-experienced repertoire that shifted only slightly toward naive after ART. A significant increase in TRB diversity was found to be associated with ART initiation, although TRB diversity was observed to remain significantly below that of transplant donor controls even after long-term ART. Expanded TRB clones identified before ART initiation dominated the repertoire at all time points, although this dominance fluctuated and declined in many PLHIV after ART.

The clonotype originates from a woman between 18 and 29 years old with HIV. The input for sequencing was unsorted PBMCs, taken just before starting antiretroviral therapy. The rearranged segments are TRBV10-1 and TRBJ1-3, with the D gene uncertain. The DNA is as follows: TGCGCCAGCAGTGAGAGCGCGAGCTCTGGAAACACCATATATTTT. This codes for CASSESASSGNTIYF.